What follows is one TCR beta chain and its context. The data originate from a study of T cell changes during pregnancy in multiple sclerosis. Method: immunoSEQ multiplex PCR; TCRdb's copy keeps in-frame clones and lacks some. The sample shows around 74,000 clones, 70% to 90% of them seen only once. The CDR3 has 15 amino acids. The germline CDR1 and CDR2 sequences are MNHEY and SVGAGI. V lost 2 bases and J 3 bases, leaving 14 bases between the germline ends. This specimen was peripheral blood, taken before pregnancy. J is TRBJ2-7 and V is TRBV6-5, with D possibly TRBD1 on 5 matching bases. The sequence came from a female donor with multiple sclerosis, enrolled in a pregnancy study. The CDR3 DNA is TGTGCCAGCAGTTACGTGTGGGGCGCGAACTACGAGCAGTACTTC. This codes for CASSYVWGANYEQYF.